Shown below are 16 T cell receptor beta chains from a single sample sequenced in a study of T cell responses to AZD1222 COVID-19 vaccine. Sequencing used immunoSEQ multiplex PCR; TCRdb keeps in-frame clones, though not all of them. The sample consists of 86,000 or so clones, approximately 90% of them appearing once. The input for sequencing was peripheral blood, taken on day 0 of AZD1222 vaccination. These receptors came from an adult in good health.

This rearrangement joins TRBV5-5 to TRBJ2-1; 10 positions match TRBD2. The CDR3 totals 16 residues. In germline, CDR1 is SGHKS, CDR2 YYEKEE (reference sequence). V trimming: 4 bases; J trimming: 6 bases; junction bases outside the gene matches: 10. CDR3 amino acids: CASSRPLAGAPNEQFF. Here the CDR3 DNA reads TGTGCCAGCAGCCGCCCCCTAGCGGGAGCCCCCAATGAGCAGTTCTTC.

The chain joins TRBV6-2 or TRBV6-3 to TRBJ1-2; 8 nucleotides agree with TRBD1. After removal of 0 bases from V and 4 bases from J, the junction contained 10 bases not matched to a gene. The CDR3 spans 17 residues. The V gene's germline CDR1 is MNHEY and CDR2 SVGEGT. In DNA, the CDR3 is TGTGCCAGCAGTTACTCGACCGCGGACAGGGAGGCCTATGGCTACACCTTC. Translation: CASSYSTADREAYGYTF.

The DNA for the CDR3 is TGTGCCAGCTCGTACAGGGGAAACTACAATGAGCAGTTCTTC. Translating gives CASSYRGNYNEQFF. The chain couples TRBV18 to TRBJ2-1, with 7 nucleotides matching TRBD1. The ends lost 6 bases at V and 3 bases at J; junction bases unmatched: 5. The CDR3 spans 14 residues. Germline assignment: CDR1 KGHSH and CDR2 LQKENI.

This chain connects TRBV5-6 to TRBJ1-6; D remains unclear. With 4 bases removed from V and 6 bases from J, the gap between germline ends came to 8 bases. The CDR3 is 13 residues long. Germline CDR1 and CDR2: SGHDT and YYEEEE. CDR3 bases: TGTGCCAGCAGCCTGTTAAGTAATTCACCCCTCCACTTT. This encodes CASSLLSNSPLHF.

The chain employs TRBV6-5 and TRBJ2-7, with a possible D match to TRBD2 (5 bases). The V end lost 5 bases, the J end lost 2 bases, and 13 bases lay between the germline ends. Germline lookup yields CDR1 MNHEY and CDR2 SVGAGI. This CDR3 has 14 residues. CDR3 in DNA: TGTGCCAGCAGTAACACTATGGGAGCCTACGAGCAGTACTTC. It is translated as CASSNTMGAYEQYF.

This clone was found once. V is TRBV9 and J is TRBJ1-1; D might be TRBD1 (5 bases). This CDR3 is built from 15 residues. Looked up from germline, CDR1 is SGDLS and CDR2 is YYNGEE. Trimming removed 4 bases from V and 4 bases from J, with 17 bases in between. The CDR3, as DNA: TGTGCCAGCAGCCTGAACAGAACTGGGGGCACTGAAGCTTTCTTT. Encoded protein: CASSLNRTGGTEAFF.

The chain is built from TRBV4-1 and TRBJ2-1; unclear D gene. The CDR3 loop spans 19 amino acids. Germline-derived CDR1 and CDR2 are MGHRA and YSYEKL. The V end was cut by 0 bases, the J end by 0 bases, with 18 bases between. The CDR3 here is CASSQDEVSRFSSYNEQFF. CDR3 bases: TGCGCCAGCAGCCAAGATGAGGTCTCCCGGTTTAGCTCCTACAATGAGCAGTTCTTC.

The CDR3 DNA reads as TGTGCCAGCAGCTCACTTAACCGGGACTTCAATGAGCAGTTCTTC. It yields the protein CASSSLNRDFNEQFF. The gene calls are TRBV7-9 and TRBJ2-1; D might be TRBD2 (6 bases). There are 15 residues in the CDR3. Trimming pared 4 bases from V and 6 bases from J, leaving 16 bases between. The germline V gene has CDR1 SEHNR and CDR2 FQNEAQ (reference sequence).

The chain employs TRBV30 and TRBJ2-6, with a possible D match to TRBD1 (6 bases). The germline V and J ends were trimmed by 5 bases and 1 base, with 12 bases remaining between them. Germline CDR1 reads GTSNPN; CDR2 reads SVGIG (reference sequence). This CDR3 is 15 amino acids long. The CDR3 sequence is CAWGGRGSGANVLTF. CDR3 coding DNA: TGTGCCTGGGGGGGCAGGGGATCTGGGGCCAACGTCCTGACTTTC.

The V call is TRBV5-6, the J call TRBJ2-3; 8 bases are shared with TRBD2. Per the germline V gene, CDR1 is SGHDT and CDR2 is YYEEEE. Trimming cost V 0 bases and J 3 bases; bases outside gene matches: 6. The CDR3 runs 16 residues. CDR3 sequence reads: CASSLGGGQLTDTQYF. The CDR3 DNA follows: TGTGCCAGCAGCTTGGGCGGGGGGCAACTAACAGATACGCAGTATTTT.

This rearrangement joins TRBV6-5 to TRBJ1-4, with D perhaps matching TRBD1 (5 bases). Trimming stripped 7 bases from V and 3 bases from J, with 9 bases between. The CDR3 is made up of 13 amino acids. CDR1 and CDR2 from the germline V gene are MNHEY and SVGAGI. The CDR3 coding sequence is TGTGCCAGCAAACAGGTTGCTAATGAAAAACTGTTTTTT. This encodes CASKQVANEKLFF.

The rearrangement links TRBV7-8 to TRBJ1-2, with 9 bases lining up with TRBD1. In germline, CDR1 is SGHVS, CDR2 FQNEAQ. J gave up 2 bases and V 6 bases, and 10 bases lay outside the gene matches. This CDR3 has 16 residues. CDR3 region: CASSQPIGQGNYGYTF. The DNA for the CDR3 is TGTGCCAGCAGTCAGCCTATAGGACAGGGGAACTATGGCTACACCTTC.

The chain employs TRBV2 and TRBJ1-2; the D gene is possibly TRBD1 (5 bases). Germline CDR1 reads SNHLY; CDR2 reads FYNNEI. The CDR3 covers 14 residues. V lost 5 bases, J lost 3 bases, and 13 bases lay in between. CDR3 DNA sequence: TGTGCCAGCAGTTACAGGCCAGACCACTATGGCTACACCTTC. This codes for CASSYRPDHYGYTF.

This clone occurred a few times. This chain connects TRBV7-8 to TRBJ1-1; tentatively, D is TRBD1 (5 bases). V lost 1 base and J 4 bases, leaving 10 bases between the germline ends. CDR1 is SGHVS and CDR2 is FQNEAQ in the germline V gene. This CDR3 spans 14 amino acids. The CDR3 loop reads CASSLVGEGTEAFF. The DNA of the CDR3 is TGTGCCAGCAGCTTAGTAGGGGAGGGCACTGAAGCTTTCTTT.

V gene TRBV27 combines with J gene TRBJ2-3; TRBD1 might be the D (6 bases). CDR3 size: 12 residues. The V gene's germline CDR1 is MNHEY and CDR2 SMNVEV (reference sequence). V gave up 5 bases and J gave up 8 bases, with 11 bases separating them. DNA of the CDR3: TGTGCCAGCAGTCCTGGGGGCGGTACGCAGTATTTT. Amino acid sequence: CASSPGGGTQYF.

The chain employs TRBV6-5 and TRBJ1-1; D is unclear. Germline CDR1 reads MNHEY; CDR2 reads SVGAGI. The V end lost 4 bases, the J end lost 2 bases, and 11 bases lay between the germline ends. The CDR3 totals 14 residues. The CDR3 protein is CASSLQNTNTEAFF. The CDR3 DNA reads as TGTGCCAGCAGTTTACAGAATACAAACACTGAAGCTTTCTTT.